A single sample gave rise to the 25 T cell receptor beta chains below, sequenced in a study of T-cell reconstitution after alpha-beta-depleted transplantation in children. Preparation of the TCRbeta library used unique molecular identifiers. TCRdb used MiXCR to reprocess the PCR reads, holding one entry per CDR3 protein. Of approximately 980,000 distinct CDR3 sequences in the sample, about 30% were seen once. The sequenced sample was PBMCs, mostly from graft donor cells, obtained 360 days after TCRalphabeta/CD19-depleted stem cell transplant. The receptors were sampled from a boy in the first two years of life who had a stem cell transplant for SCID, so the T cells may come from the graft donor.

V is TRBV4-2 and J is TRBJ2-1, with TRBD2 identical over 14 bases. Germline lookup yields CDR1 LGHNA and CDR2 YNFKEQ. This CDR3 has 20 residues. Germline trimming cut 4 bases from V and 4 bases from J; bases unmatched to any gene: 15. For the CDR3, the DNA is TGTGCCAGCAGCCCCCAAGTTGAGACTAGCGGGGGGGCGGGTTACAATGAGCAGTTCTTC. This sequence encodes CASSPQVETSGGAGYNEQFF.

V and J are TRBV20-1 and TRBJ2-7; weak D call: TRBD1 (6 bases). The CDR3 loop spans 12 amino acids. Germline loops: CDR1 DFQATT, CDR2 SNEGSKA (reference sequence). V was shortened by 5 bases and J by 2 bases, with 10 bases between the two germline ends. The CDR3 region is CSALDSTYEQYF. For the CDR3, the DNA is TGCAGTGCTTTGGACAGCACCTACGAGCAGTACTTC.

With respect to this clonotype: The junction departs from germline at one end; a sequencing error may be responsible. The gene calls are TRBV12-3 or TRBV12-4 and TRBJ2-5; D remains unclear. The CDR3 loop spans 12 amino acids. The CDR3 region is CASSFDSGYPGF. The CDR3 DNA reads as TGTGCCAGCAGTTTTGACTCGGGCTACCCCGGGTTC.

This clonotype was counted a few times. This chain uses TRBV15 with TRBJ2-5; TRBD1 aligns across 7 bases. Trimming took 3 bases from V and 2 from J; bases not matched to a gene: 9. Germline assignment: CDR1 LNHNV and CDR2 YYDKDF (reference sequence). The CDR3 has 16 amino acids. The DNA of the CDR3 is TGTGCCACCAGCAGTCGACAGGGTCCGGGTCAAGAGACCCAGTACTTC. Its protein product is CATSSRQGPGQETQYF.

This clonotype showed up just once. The genes are TRBV4-3 and TRBJ2-7, with 9 bases that match TRBD2. Germline loops: CDR1 LGHNA, CDR2 YSLEER. This CDR3 region has 18 residues. The ends lost 2 bases at V and 2 bases at J; junction bases unmatched: 13. The CDR3 spells CASSQRLGLAGLTYEQYF. Written as DNA, the CDR3 is TGCGCCAGCAGCCAACGCCTTGGGCTAGCGGGGCTTACCTACGAGCAGTACTTC.

This clonotype was found a few times. V and J are TRBV28 and TRBJ2-5; TRBD2 matches at 14 bases. Germline V gene data show CDR1 as MDHEN and CDR2 as SYDVKM. The CDR3 spans 17 residues. Unmatched junction bases numbered 7, after V lost 4 bases and J lost 3 bases. The CDR3 DNA sequence: TGTGCCAGCAGTTCCGCCGGGACTAGCGGGGGTAAAGAGACCCAGTACTTC. Its translation is CASSSAGTSGGKETQYF.

The V and J genes are TRBV5-1 and TRBJ2-7, with a tentative D call TRBD2 (6 bases). The CDR3 consists of 16 residues. Trimming took off 1 base at V and 4 bases at J, with 18 bases between the two ends. The V gene's germline CDR1 is SGHRS and CDR2 YFSETQ. For the CDR3, the DNA is TGCGCCAGCAGCTTGAGCGATGGCGCGGGGATTTACGAGCAGTACTTC. Its protein product is CASSLSDGAGIYEQYF.

On this clonotype itself: A read error is possible here, since a much larger clone lies one base away. The chain employs TRBV10-1 and TRBJ2-3; 8 bases line up with TRBD1. Looked up from germline, CDR1 is WNHNN and CDR2 is SYGVQD (reference sequence). CDR3 length: 16 amino acids. CDR3 in DNA: TGCGCCAGCAGTGAGCCTGGACAGGGTGGAACAGATGCGCAGTATTTT. Translating gives CASSEPGQGGTDAQYF.

The chain couples TRBV20-1 to TRBJ2-7, with D uncertain. The germline gives CDR1 DFQATT, CDR2 SNEGSKA (reference sequence). V lost 5 bases to trimming and J lost 3 bases, with 17 bases between them. The CDR3 is 14 residues long. Here the CDR3 reads CSAPSARPYYEQYF. As DNA, the CDR3 is TGCAGTGCTCCCTCGGCCCGACCCTACTACGAGCAGTACTTC.

The V and J genes are TRBV25-1 and TRBJ2-2; the match to TRBD1 covers 8 bases. The CDR3 contains 17 residues. Trimming took 6 bases from V and 8 from J; bases not matched to a gene: 17. CDR1 is MGHDK and CDR2 is SYGVNS in the germline V gene. The CDR3 spells CASSPSTGTGLRGELFF. CDR3 nucleotide sequence: TGTGCCAGCAGCCCCTCCACCGGGACAGGTCTAAGGGGGGAGCTGTTTTTT.

The V and J genes are TRBV15 and TRBJ1-1; weak D call: TRBD1 (6 bases). Trimming shortened V by 0 bases and J by 4 bases, and 9 bases separated the two germline ends. This CDR3 comprises 14 residues. In germline, CDR1 is LNHNV, CDR2 YYDKDF (reference sequence). The CDR3 DNA reads as TGTGCCACCAGCAGAGATGTGGGGGCCACTGAAGCTTTCTTT. Its translation: CATSRDVGATEAFF.

This chain connects TRBV4-3 to TRBJ2-2; D may match TRBD1 or TRBD2 (7 bases each). CDR3 length equals 17 residues. CDR1 and CDR2 (germline): LGHNA, YSLEER. Trimming took off 2 bases at V and 3 bases at J, with 16 bases between the two ends. CDR3 amino acids: CASSQTPGGAYTGELFF. The CDR3 nucleotides are TGCGCCAGCAGCCAAACCCCAGGGGGGGCGTACACCGGGGAGCTGTTTTTT.

This rearrangement joins TRBV18 to TRBJ2-7, with D maybe TRBD1 (6 bases). Between the trimmed V and J ends, which lost 2 bases and 1 base, there was a span of 12 bases. Germline V gene lookup returns CDR1 KGHSH and CDR2 LQKENI. CDR3 size: 15 residues. The CDR3 loop reads CASSPTGQLSYEQYF. The CDR3 DNA is TGTGCCAGCTCACCAACCGGACAGTTATCCTACGAGCAGTACTTC. Full variable domain (rest looked up from reference TRBV18 and TRBJ2-7): NAGVMQNPRHLVRRRGQEARLRCSPMKGHSHVYWYRQLPEEGLKFMVYLQKENIIDESGMPKERFSAEFPKEGPSILRIQQVVRGDSAAYFCASSPTGQLSYEQYFGPGTRLTVT.

This clonotype was counted only a few times. J is TRBJ2-5 and V is TRBV10-3; D not resolved. From germline, CDR1 is ENHRY and CDR2 SYGVKD. There are 10 residues in the CDR3. Trimming removed 6 bases at V and 3 bases at J, with 2 bases between. Here the CDR3 reads CAIREETQYF. The CDR3 nucleotides are TGTGCCATCAGGGAAGAGACCCAGTACTTC.

The chain has TRBV2 and TRBJ2-5, with D tentatively TRBD1 (7 bases). This CDR3 is built from 15 residues. CDR1 SNHLY and CDR2 FYNNEI come from the germline V gene. Trimming took off 7 bases at V and 7 bases at J, with 22 bases between the two ends. CDR3 nucleotide sequence: TGTGCCAGCAACCAACAGGAGACAGGGCGGGGGACCCAGTACTTC. Translating gives CASNQQETGRGTQYF.

The CDR3 sequence: CASSLVASGPGNEQFF. Written as DNA, the CDR3 is TGCGCCAGCAGCTTGGTGGCTAGCGGGCCGGGCAATGAGCAGTTCTTC. The V and J genes are TRBV5-1 and TRBJ2-1, with 8 bases lining up with TRBD2. V lost 0 bases, J lost 6 bases, and 8 bases stayed unmatched. The CDR3 contains 16 residues. Germline assignment: CDR1 SGHRS and CDR2 YFSETQ.

V is TRBV7-9 and J is TRBJ1-2, with D unresolved. V lost 2 bases to trimming and J lost 9 bases, with 13 bases between them. There are 13 residues in the CDR3. Per germline, CDR1 SEHNR and CDR2 FQNEAQ (reference sequence). CDR3 loop: CASSLSGAISYTF. CDR3 bases: TGTGCCAGCAGCTTATCGGGAGCTATTAGCTACACCTTC. The full variable domain, with the rest looked up from reference TRBV7-9 and TRBJ1-2, is DTGVSQNPRHKITKRGQNVTFRCDPISEHNRLYWYRQTLGQGPEFLTYFQNEAQLEKSRLLSDRFSAERPKGSFSTLEIQRTEQGDSAMYLCASSLSGAISYTFGSGTRLTVV.

The V call is TRBV9, the J call TRBJ2-5, with 9 bases matching TRBD1. J lost 4 bases, V lost 4 bases, and 8 bases had no gene match. This CDR3 has 15 amino acids. CDR1 SGDLS and CDR2 YYNGEE come from the germline V gene. The CDR3 DNA sequence: TGTGCCAGCAGCCCCCGGGACAGGGAGGGAGAGACCCAGTACTTC. Translating it yields CASSPRDREGETQYF.

This clonotype has more than one count but fewer than ten. This chain joins TRBV6-2 or TRBV6-3 and TRBJ2-1; D not resolved. The V end was cut by 1 base, the J end by 0 bases, with 4 bases between. The CDR3 runs to 14 residues. The germline gives CDR1 MNHEY, CDR2 SVGEGT. CDR3 amino acids: CASSYLGSYNEQFF. CDR3 DNA: TGTGCCAGCAGTTACTTGGGCTCCTACAATGAGCAGTTCTTC.

The rearrangement links TRBV28 to TRBJ2-7, with TRBD1 matching 8 bases. There are 16 residues in the CDR3. Germline-derived CDR1 and CDR2 are MDHEN and SYDVKM. Trimming removed 9 bases from V and 1 base from J; junction bases left unmatched: 14. The chain's CDR3 is CARTGQGKLFSYEQYF. Written as DNA, the CDR3 is TGTGCCAGAACAGGACAGGGAAAATTGTTTTCCTACGAGCAGTACTTC.

The chain joins TRBV6-5 to TRBJ1-1, with D possibly matching TRBD1 (5 bases). The germline CDR1 and CDR2 sequences are MNHEY and SVGAGI. The CDR3 length is 17 residues. V shed 2 bases and J shed 0 bases, with 16 bases lying between them. The CDR3 DNA is TGTGCCAGCAGTTACGTATCCCGGGGCCGAATGAACACTGAAGCTTTCTTT. Protein product: CASSYVSRGRMNTEAFF.

This clonotype has only a few counts. The V call is TRBV9, the J call TRBJ2-7, with D maybe TRBD2 (6 bases). The CDR3 is 15 residues long. In germline, CDR1 is SGDLS, CDR2 YYNGEE. V was cut by 0 bases and J by 0 bases, with 10 bases left in between. The CDR3 region has the DNA TGTGCCAGCAGCGTAGGCGGGGACCCCTCCTACGAGCAGTACTTC. It yields the protein CASSVGGDPSYEQYF.

This clonotype was seen only a few times. The chain combines TRBV9 with TRBJ2-2; D not certain. Germline V lookup: CDR1 SGDLS, CDR2 YYNGEE. The V end lost 0 bases, the J end lost 0 bases, and 6 bases lay between the germline ends. There are 15 residues in the CDR3. The CDR3 DNA follows: TGTGCCAGCAGCGTAGTAGGGTCGAACACCGGGGAGCTGTTTTTT. Amino acids: CASSVVGSNTGELFF.

A few counts support this clonotype. The V and J genes are TRBV20-1 and TRBJ2-3, with D perhaps given as TRBD1 or TRBD2 (6 bases each). The CDR3 totals 14 residues. Trimming removed 1 base at V and 3 bases at J, with 11 bases between. Germline assignment: CDR1 DFQATT and CDR2 SNEGSKA (reference sequence). Here the CDR3 DNA reads TGCAGTGCTAGAGTAGGAGGGGGAACAGATACGCAGTATTTT. Translated, it gives CSARVGGGTDTQYF.

This clonotype was seen only a few times. The genes are TRBV5-1 and TRBJ2-2; 9 bases line up with TRBD1. CDR1 is SGHRS and CDR2 is YFSETQ in the germline V gene. CDR3 length equals 16 residues. The junction had 7 bases not matched to a gene; V was cut back by 3 bases and J by 4 bases. The CDR3 here is CASSYQDRGGTGELFF. The CDR3 region has the DNA TGCGCCAGCAGCTACCAGGACAGGGGAGGCACCGGGGAGCTGTTTTTT.